This TCR beta chain came from a study of blood T cell repertoires in COVID-19. Here immunoSEQ multiplex PCR was the method, and the copy in TCRdb shows in-frame clones only, minus some. Of about 94,000 clones in the sample, approximately 74% are singletons; the top ten hold about 3.9%. Sequencing used peripheral blood. The receptor comes from a man aged 65 to 85 with COVID-19, enrolled during active disease.

The CDR3 DNA reads TGTGCCAGCAGCCACAGGGGAGCGGAGCAGTACTTC. Protein sequence: CASSHRGAEQYF. This sequence joins TRBV27 and TRBJ2-7; 7 bases match TRBD1. CDR3 length equals 12 residues. The germline CDR1 and CDR2 sequences are MNHEY and SMNVEV (reference sequence). The V gene end was trimmed by 6 bases and the J gene end by 7 bases; junction bases not matched to a gene: 6.